This T cell receptor beta chain was obtained from a study of blood T cell repertoires in COVID-19. V lost 4 bases to trimming and J lost 0 bases, with 15 bases between them. Per germline, CDR1 LNHDA and CDR2 SQIVND (reference sequence). This CDR3 has 16 residues. Original processing notes: Quantification of nucleated cells was approximated via reference gene primer amplification. Profiling relied on immunoSEQ multiplex PCR, and the TCRdb table lists in-frame clones only, not all of them. Clone size and the V and J calls come from that table; the DNA yielded D and trimming. Of about 360,000 clones listed, around 84% are singletons.

This clonotype was sampled from a human donor in a cohort sampled during active COVID-19. This rearrangement joins TRBV19 to TRBJ1-1; perhaps TRBD1 as D (5 bases). Input material: peripheral blood. This chain's CDR3 is CASSKRQTTMNTEAFF. CDR3 DNA sequence: TGTGCCAGTAGTAAACGACAGACAACTATGAACACTGAAGCTTTCTTT.